Below, one TCR beta chain is given with its context. What it binds is unknown. CDR1 and CDR2 from the germline V gene are SGHRS and YFSETQ. There are 12 residues in the CDR3. V was trimmed by 5 bases and J by 6 bases, leaving 10 bases between them. Clones were read by immunoSEQ multiplex PCR, and TCRdb kept only the in-frame ones, dropping some. Altogether approximately 100,000 clones are present, less than 90% being singletons, with the ten largest covering 15% to 20%. This specimen comes from a study of T cell responses to AZD1222 COVID-19 vaccine. General observations from the study: An increase in Spike-specific TCR breadth and depth was observed after two AZD1222 doses. Most donors were white British, females outnumbered males, and clonal diversity was possibly underestimated.

The sequence came from an adult in good health. J is TRBJ2-3 and V is TRBV5-1, with unresolved D. The sample was peripheral blood, taken on day 0 of AZD1222 vaccination. The CDR3 DNA reads TGCGCCAGCAGTCCCCACTTGGATACGCAGTATTTT. Translated: CASSPHLDTQYF.